This TCR beta chain is from a study of molecular identifiers for immune sequencing clone quantification. Input for naive CD8 libraries was roughly 20,000 to 1,000,000 sorted cells; the RNA fraction used was 10%, 30% or 50%. TCRdb itself ran the PCR reads through MiXCR, one entry per CDR3 protein. The sample records under 650,000 distinct CDR3 sequences, just under 20% being singletons. This clonotype was found many times. The CDR3 contains 14 residues. The J segment lost 10 bases and the V segment lost 1 base, leaving 7 bases of the junction unmatched. Germline V gene data show CDR1 as SQVTM and CDR2 as ANQGSEA.

The source is a human donor in good health. Some libraries in this study had Jurkat cell RNA spiked in. The rearrangement links TRBV29-1 to TRBJ2-3, with 11 bases that match TRBD2. Sequencing was done on a sample of naive CD8+ T cells from blood, with Jurkat cell RNA spiked in. Subset reported: FACS-sorted CD8+CD4-CCR7+CD45RA+ naive T cells. CDR3 DNA: TGCAGCGTTGAAGTAGCGGGAGGGCCCGGCGCGCAGTATTTT. This translates into CSVEVAGGPGAQYF.